This T cell receptor (beta chain) was sequenced in a study of blood T cell repertoires in COVID-19. TCRdb's copy holds only in-frame clones and misses some; the assay was immunoSEQ multiplex PCR. The sample consists of about 190,000 clones, less than 85% of them appearing once. J lost 5 bases, V lost 6 bases, and 11 bases had no gene match. This CDR3 is 15 amino acids long. The V gene's germline CDR1 is MNHEY and CDR2 SMNVEV (reference sequence). The origin of this receptor is a woman between 50 and 59 years old with acute or convalescent COVID-19. The chain combines TRBV27 with TRBJ2-7; 9 positions match TRBD2. The sequenced sample consisted of peripheral blood. In DNA form, the CDR3 reads TGTGCCAGCAGCTACACCGCGGGGGGGCCTAACGAGCAGTACTTC. It specifies CASSYTAGGPNEQYF.